This T cell receptor beta chain is from a study of cytomegalovirus exposure and HLA in healthy donors. Findings of the study overall: A classifier reportedly called cytomegalovirus status with high sensitivity and specificity. The study put 150 or so TCR beta chains on its list as cytomegalovirus-associated. A later analysis reportedly found fewer N-insertions in an Asian-associated ancestry cluster than the approximately 700-donor mean.

The PCR had 60 Vbeta and 13 Jbeta primers. Clones were read by immunoSEQ multiplex PCR, and TCRdb kept only the in-frame ones, dropping some. The sample yields roughly 200,000 clones, around 75% seen once. Trimming removed 1 base at V and 1 base at J, with 15 bases between. The CDR3 is 16 residues long. Germline CDR1 reads GTSNPN; CDR2 reads SVGIG (reference sequence). This clone has more than one count but fewer than ten. Its antigen is not known. Sequencing used PBMCs. This receptor was obtained from a male donor in good health and CMV-seronegative. The rearrangement uses TRBV30 and TRBJ2-3, with D possibly matching TRBD1 (6 bases). CDR3 in amino acids: CAWSAIRGSGTDTQYF. The CDR3 nucleotides are TGTGCCTGGAGTGCTATCAGGGGATCCGGCACAGATACGCAGTATTTT.